This is a list of T cell receptor beta chains from one sample in a study of PD-L1 blockade in urothelial cancer. Profiling relied on immunoSEQ multiplex PCR, and the TCRdb table lists in-frame clones only, not all of them. There are just over 50,000 clones in the sample; around 72% occur only once, and approximately 3.8% lies in the top ten. Source: PBMCs, taken around atezolizumab (anti-PD-L1) treatment. The receptors stem from a man aged 65 to 85 with urothelial cancer. Each CDR3 is given with its conserved first and last residue. The listing skips clone size in some rows; elsewhere it reads once, few, many or a size class.

TRBJ1-4 | . | 16 | TRBV9 | CASSAGGQGSYEKLFF
TRBJ1-4 | few | 13 | TRBV9 | CASTRRVNEKLFF
TRBJ2-5 | . | 14 | TRBV29-1 | CSVASGRASETQYF
TRBJ1-2 | . | 17 | TRBV6-4 | CASSDPIGGGANYGYTF
TRBJ2-1 | . | 15 | TRBV7-3 | CASSARQSSYNEQFF
TRBJ2-1 | . | 12 | TRBV27 | CASSLQGAEQFF
TRBJ1-1 | . | 15 | TRBV4-1 | CASSHSNVGRTEAFF
TRBJ1-1 | . | 13 | TRBV5-1 | CASSEQQGTEAFF
TRBJ1-1 | few | 14 | TRBV7-3 | CASSPSGQATEAFF
TRBJ2-1 | . | 15 | TRBV10-3 | CAISAPGGLNNEQFF
TRBJ1-6 | few | 17 | TRBV9 | CASSRGADSSYNSPLHF
TRBJ1-4 | . | 13 | TRBV18 | CASSLGRNEKLFF
TRBJ2-3 | . | 16 | TRBV9 | CASSGQRGYFADTQYF
TRBJ1-2 | few | 16 | TRBV5-4 | CASSRPGQGFSYGYTF
TRBJ1-2 | . | 14 | TRBV27 | CATGRRASNYGYTF
TRBJ1-2 | . | 15 | TRBV7-9 | CASSLVRDRGHGYTF
TRBJ1-2 | . | 11 | TRBV7-2 | CASSPNEVYTF
TRBJ2-7 | once | 13 | TRBV7-9 | CASSARPGYEQYF
TRBJ2-4 | . | 16 | TRBV28 | CASSPSGIVAKNIQYF
TRBJ2-5 | once | 16 | TRBV18 | CASSPGPGGTRETQYF
TRBJ2-1 | once | 17 | TRBV9 | CASSVGTSGGAYNEQFF
TRBJ1-1 | . | 16 | TRBV4-2 | CASSFRTGSSNTEAFF
TRBJ2-7 | . | 12 | TRBV21-1 | CASSKQVYEQYF
TRBJ2-5 | . | 16 | TRBV25-1 | CASSDPAGRHQETQYF
TRBJ2-7 | once | 15 | TRBV6-5 | CASSQTSGRLDEQYF
TRBJ1-2 | . | 12 | TRBV6-5 | CASSPGDGGYTF
TRBJ1-4 | . | 14 | TRBV19 | CASSLGRNNEKLFF
TRBJ2-1 | . | 15 | TRBV5-1 | CASIDSGGAYNEQFF
TRBJ2-7 | . | 16 | TRBV5-8 | CASSLPPGSGTYEQYF
TRBJ1-1 | many | 13 | TRBV19 | CASSTSGNTEAFF
TRBJ2-1 | . | 16 | TRBV4-2 | CASSPRRQGAGNEQFF
TRBJ2-7 | . | 13 | TRBV2 | CASSGQGAREQYF
TRBJ2-7 | once | 13 | TRBV29-1 | CSVRTSGTYEQYF